This TCR beta chain comes out of a study of cytomegalovirus exposure and HLA in healthy donors. General study findings and limits: HLA restriction was apparent for most CMV-associated TCR beta chains in a later analysis. Most likely, a cluster of highly shared sequence variants arose as a sequencing artifact.

The CDR3 is 15 amino acids. The V end was cut by 10 bases, the J end by 6 bases, with 22 bases between. Germline CDR1 and CDR2: LNHDA and SQIVND (reference sequence). The PCR had 60 Vbeta and 13 Jbeta primers. Sequenced by immunoSEQ multiplex PCR; TCRdb stores in-frame clones only, minus some. Of over 100,000 clones listed, approximately 80% are singletons. Turning to this clone: The antigen is unknown.

V and J are TRBV19 and TRBJ2-1; possible D gene TRBD1, 6 bases. The sequence derives from a woman aged 40 to 50 in good health and CMV-seronegative. Input material: PBMCs. In DNA, the CDR3 is TGTGCCACTACCGACGGCGGGCAGGGGCGCAATGAGCAGTTCTTC. Translating gives CATTDGGQGRNEQFF.